The next 3 T cell receptor beta chains were all read from a single sample in a study of blood T cell repertoires in COVID-19. Some clones are missing from TCRdb's copy, which holds only in-frame ones; the method was immunoSEQ multiplex PCR. The sample gives roughly 99,000 clones, about 84% of which show up once; about 10% is in the top ten. Sequenced material: peripheral blood. These receptors all come from a woman aged 80 or over with acute or convalescent COVID-19.

This chain uses TRBV24-1 with TRBJ2-5; 11 bases are a match to TRBD2. The CDR3 is 16 residues long. Trimming at V came to 0 bases and at J to 5 bases, leaving 4 bases not matched to a gene. Germline V lookup: CDR1 KGHDR, CDR2 SFDVKD. This CDR3 is CATSDLGSGGAETQYF. For the CDR3, the DNA is TGTGCCACCAGTGATTTGGGTAGCGGGGGGGCTGAGACCCAGTACTTC.

The CDR3 nucleotides are TGTGCCAGCCACGCCCAAAAGACTTACCAAGAGACCCAGTACTTC. Translating gives CASHAQKTYQETQYF. The chain combines TRBV28 with TRBJ2-5; no clear D. The V gene's germline CDR1 is MDHEN and CDR2 SYDVKM. The CDR3 sequence is 15 residues long. Trimming took 8 bases from V and 0 from J, leaving 16 bases between them.

The chain uses TRBV24-1 and TRBJ1-2; a weak D match, TRBD1 (6 bases). CDR3 length equals 16 residues. Trimming shortened V by 2 bases and J by 5 bases, and 17 bases separated the two germline ends. Germline CDR1 and CDR2: KGHDR and SFDVKD. CDR3 DNA: TGTGCCACCAGTGATTCAAAGCGTGGACAGAAATATGGCTACACCTTC. It translates to CATSDSKRGQKYGYTF.